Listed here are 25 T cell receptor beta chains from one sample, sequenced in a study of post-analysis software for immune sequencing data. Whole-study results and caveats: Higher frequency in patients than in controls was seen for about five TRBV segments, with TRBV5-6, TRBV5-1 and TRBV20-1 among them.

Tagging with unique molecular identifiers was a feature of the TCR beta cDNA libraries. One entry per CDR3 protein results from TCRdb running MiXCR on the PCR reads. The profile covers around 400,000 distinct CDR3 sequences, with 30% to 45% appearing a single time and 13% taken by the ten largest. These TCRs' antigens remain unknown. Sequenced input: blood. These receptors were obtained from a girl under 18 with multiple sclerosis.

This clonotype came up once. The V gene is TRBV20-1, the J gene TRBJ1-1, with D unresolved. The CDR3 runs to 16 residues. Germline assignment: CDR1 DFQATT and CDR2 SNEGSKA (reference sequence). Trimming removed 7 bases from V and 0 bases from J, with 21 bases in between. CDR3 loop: CSVARDYKNLNTEAFF. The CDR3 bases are TGCAGTGTCGCGCGCGATTACAAGAACCTGAACACTGAAGCTTTCTTT.

CDR3 protein: CASSFGALDNEQFF. In DNA, the CDR3 is TGTGCCAGCAGTTTCGGGGCACTGGACAATGAGCAGTTCTTC. The gene calls are TRBV27 and TRBJ2-1; possibly TRBD1 or TRBD2 for D (5 bases each). Trimming cost V 3 bases and J 5 bases, with 11 bases left between them. CDR1 and CDR2 from the germline V gene are MNHEY and SMNVEV (reference sequence). This CDR3 is built from 14 residues.

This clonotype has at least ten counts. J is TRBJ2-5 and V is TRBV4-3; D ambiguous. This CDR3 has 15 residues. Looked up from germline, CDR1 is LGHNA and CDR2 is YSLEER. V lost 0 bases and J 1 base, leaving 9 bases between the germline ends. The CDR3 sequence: CASSQDGHVQETQYF. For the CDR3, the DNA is TGCGCCAGCAGCCAAGACGGGCATGTCCAAGAGACCCAGTACTTC.

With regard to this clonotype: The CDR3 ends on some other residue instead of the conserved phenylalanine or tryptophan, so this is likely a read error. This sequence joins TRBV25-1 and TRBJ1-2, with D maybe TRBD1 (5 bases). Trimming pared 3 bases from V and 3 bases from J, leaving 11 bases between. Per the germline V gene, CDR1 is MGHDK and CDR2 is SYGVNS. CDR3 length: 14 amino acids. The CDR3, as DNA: TGTGCCAGCAGTGAGGAGGGGCGCTACTATGGCTACACCTGC. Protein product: CASSEEGRYYGYTC.

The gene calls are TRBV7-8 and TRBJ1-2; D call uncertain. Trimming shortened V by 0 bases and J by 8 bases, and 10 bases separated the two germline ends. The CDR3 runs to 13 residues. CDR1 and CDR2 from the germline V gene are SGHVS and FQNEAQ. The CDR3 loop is CASSLAQETGYTF. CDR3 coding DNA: TGTGCCAGCAGCTTAGCGCAGGAGACCGGCTACACCTTC.

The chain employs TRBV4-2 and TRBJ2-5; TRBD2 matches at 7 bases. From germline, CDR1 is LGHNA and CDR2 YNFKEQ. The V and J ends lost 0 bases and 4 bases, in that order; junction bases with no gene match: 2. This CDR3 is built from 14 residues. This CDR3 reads CASSQEGGAETQYF. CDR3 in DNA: TGTGCCAGCAGCCAAGAGGGAGGGGCAGAGACCCAGTACTTC.

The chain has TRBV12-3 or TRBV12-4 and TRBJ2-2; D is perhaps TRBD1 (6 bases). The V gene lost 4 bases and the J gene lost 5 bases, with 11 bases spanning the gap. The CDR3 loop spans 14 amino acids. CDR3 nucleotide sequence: TGTGCCAGCAGTTCGAACAGGGAGACCGGGGAGCTGTTTTTT. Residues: CASSSNRETGELFF.

The CDR3 bases are TGCGCCAGCAGCTTGGTACCCGATAGCAATCAGCCCCAGCATTTT. This translates into CASSLVPDSNQPQHF. The chain uses TRBV5-1 and TRBJ1-5; no clear D. The germline gives CDR1 SGHRS, CDR2 YFSETQ. Trimming took off 0 bases at V and 0 bases at J, with 7 bases between the two ends. CDR3 length: 15 residues.

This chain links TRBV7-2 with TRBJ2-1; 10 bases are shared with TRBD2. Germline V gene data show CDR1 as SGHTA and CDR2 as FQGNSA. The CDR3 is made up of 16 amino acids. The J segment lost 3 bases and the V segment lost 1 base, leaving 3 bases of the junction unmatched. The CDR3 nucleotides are TGTGCCAGCAGCTTAGGGTCTAGCGGGGGCTACAATGAGCAGTTCTTC. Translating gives CASSLGSSGGYNEQFF.

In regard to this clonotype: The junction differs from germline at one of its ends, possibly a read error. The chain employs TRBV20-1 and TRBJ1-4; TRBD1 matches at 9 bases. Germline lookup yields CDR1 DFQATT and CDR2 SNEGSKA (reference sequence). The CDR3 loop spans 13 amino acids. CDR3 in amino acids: CCARGQGDEKLFF. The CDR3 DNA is TGCTGTGCTAGGGGACAGGGCGATGAAAAACTGTTTTTT.

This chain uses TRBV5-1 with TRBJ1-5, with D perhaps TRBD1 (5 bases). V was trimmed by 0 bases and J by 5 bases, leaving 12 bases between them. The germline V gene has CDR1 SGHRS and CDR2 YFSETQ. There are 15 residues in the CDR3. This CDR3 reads CASSLVGDPHQPQHF. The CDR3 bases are TGCGCCAGCAGCTTGGTGGGGGACCCCCATCAGCCCCAGCATTTT.

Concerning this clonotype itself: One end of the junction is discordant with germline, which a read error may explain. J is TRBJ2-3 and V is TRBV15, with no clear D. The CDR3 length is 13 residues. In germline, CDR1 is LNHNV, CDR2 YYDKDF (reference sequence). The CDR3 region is CATGSRKTDTQYF. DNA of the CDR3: TGTGCCACCGGCAGCCGGAAAACAGATACGCAGTATTTT.

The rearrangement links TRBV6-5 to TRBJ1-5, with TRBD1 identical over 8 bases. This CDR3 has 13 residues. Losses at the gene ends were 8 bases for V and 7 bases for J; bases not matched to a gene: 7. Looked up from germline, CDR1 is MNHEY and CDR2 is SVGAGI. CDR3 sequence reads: CASPDRVGQPQHF. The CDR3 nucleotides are TGTGCCAGCCCGGACAGGGTGGGCCAGCCCCAGCATTTT.

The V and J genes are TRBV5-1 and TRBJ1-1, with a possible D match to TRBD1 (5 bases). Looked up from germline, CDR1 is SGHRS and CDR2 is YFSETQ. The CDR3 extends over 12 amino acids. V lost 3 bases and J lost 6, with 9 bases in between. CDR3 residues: CASSSGAAEAFF. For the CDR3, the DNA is TGCGCCAGCAGCTCTGGGGCCGCTGAAGCTTTCTTT. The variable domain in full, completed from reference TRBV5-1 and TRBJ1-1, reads KAGVTQTPRYLIKTRGQQVTLSCSPISGHRSVSWYQQTPGQGLQFLFEYFSETQRNKGNFPGRFSGRQFSNSRSEMNVSTLELGDSALYLCASSSGAAEAFFGQGTRLTVV.

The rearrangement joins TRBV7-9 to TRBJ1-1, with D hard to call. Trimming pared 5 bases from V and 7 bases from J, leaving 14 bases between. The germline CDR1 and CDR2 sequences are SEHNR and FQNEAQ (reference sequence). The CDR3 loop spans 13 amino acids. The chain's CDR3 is CASSPRSMVEAFF. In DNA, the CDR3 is TGTGCCAGCAGCCCTCGATCGATGGTTGAAGCTTTCTTT.

The DNA of the CDR3 is TGCAGTGCTAGAGTTGCAGGGGGCTCATCCTATGGCTACACCTTC. Encoded protein: CSARVAGGSSYGYTF. The rearrangement uses TRBV20-1 and TRBJ1-2; 8 bases map to TRBD1. CDR3 length: 15 amino acids. After removal of 1 base from V and 4 bases from J, the junction contained 8 bases not matched to a gene. The germline CDR1 and CDR2 sequences are DFQATT and SNEGSKA (reference sequence).

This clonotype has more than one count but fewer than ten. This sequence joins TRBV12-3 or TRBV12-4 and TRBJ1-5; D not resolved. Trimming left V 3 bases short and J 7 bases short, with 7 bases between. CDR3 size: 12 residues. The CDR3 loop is CASSFERQPQHF. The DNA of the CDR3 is TGTGCCAGCAGTTTCGAAAGGCAGCCCCAGCATTTT.

The CDR3 DNA reads as TGTGCCAGCAGCTTGGACAGTTTCATTGCGCCCCTCCACTTT. It encodes CASSLDSFIAPLHF. The V gene is TRBV5-4, the J gene TRBJ1-6; D not resolved. The germline V gene encodes CDR1 SGHNT and CDR2 YYREEE (reference sequence). This CDR3 is 14 amino acids long. Trimming pared 0 bases from V and 13 bases from J, leaving 14 bases between.

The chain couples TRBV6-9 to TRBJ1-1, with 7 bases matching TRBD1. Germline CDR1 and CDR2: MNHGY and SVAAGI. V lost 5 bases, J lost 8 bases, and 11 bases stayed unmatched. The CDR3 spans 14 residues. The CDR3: CASSGDREVGEAFF. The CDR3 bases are TGTGCCAGCAGTGGTGACAGGGAGGTTGGCGAAGCTTTCTTT.

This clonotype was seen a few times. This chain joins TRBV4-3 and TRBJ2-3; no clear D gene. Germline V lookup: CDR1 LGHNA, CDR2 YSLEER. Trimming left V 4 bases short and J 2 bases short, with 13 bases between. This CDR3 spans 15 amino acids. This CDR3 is CASSRLQGPTDTQYF. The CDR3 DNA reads TGCGCCAGCAGCCGCCTACAAGGGCCCACAGATACGCAGTATTTT.

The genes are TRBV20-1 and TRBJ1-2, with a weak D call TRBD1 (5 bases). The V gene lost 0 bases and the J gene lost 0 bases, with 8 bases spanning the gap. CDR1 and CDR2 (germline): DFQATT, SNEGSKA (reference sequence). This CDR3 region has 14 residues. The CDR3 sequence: CSARDPGPNYGYTF. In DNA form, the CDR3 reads TGCAGTGCTAGAGACCCAGGGCCTAACTATGGCTACACCTTC.

CDR3 in amino acids: CASSFRDEQYF. CDR3 nucleotides: TGTGCCAGCAGTTTTCGGGACGAGCAGTACTTC. The chain uses TRBV12-3 or TRBV12-4 and TRBJ2-5; D is ambiguous. The tail of the sequence fits TRBJ2-7 better, so the J call may be wrong. This CDR3 has 11 residues.

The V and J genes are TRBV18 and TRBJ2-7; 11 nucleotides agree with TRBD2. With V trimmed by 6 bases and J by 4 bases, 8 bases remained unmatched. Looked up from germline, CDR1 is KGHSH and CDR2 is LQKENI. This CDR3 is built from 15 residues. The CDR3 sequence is CASSPGLAVGYEQYF. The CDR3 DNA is TGTGCCAGCTCTCCGGGACTAGCGGTCGGTTACGAGCAGTACTTC. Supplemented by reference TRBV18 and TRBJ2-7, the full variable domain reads NAGVMQNPRHLVRRRGQEARLRCSPMKGHSHVYWYRQLPEEGLKFMVYLQKENIIDESGMPKERFSAEFPKEGPSILRIQQVVRGDSAAYFCASSPGLAVGYEQYFGPGTRLTVT.

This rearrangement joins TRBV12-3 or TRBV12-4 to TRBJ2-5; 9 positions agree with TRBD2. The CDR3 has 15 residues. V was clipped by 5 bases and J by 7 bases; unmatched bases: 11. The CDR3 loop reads CASSRSGGPTGTQYF. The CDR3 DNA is TGTGCCAGCAGTCGTAGCGGGGGCCCAACGGGGACCCAGTACTTC.

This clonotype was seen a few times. CDR3 loop: CASSLRQAEKLFF. In nucleotides, the CDR3 is TGCGCCAGCAGCTTGAGGCAGGCTGAAAAACTGTTTTTT. The chain combines TRBV5-1 with TRBJ1-4, with D hard to call. V was clipped by 1 base and J by 7 bases, with 8 bases between them. The CDR3 covers 13 residues. Germline CDR1 is SGHRS and CDR2 is YFSETQ.